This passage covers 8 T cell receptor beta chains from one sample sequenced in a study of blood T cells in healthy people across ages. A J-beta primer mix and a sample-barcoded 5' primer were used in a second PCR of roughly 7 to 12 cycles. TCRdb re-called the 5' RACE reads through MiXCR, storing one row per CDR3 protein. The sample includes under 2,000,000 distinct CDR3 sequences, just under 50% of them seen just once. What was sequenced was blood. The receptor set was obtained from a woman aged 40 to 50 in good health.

Here the CDR3 DNA reads TGTGCCAGCACTCTAAGGTCACAGGCTCCCTCTGGGGCCAACGTCCTGACTTTC. This translates into CASTLRSQAPSGANVLTF. This sequence joins TRBV27 and TRBJ2-6, with a possible D match to TRBD1 (5 bases). The ends were cut back, 7 bases at V and 0 bases at J, with 19 bases in the middle. CDR1 MNHEY and CDR2 SMNVEV come from the germline V gene (reference sequence). This CDR3 has 18 residues.

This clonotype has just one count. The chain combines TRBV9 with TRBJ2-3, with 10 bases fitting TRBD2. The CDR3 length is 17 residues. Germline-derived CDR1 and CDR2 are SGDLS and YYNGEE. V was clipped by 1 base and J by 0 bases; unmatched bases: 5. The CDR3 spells CASSVSGGASSTDTQYF. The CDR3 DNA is TGTGCCAGCAGCGTAAGCGGGGGGGCCTCTAGCACAGATACGCAGTATTTT.

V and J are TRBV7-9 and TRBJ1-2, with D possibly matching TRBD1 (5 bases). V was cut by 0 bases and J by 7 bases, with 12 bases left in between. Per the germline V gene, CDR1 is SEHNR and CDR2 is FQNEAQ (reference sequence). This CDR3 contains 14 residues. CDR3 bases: TGTGCCAGCAGCTTAGCGCAGGGCAAGGGTGGCTACACCTTC. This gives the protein CASSLAQGKGGYTF.

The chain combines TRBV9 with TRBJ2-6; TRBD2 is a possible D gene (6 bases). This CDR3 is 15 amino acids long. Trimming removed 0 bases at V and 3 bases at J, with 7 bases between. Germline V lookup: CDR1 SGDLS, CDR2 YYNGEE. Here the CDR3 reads CASSVEGGGANVLTF. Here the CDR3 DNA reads TGTGCCAGCAGCGTAGAGGGAGGTGGGGCCAACGTCCTGACTTTC.

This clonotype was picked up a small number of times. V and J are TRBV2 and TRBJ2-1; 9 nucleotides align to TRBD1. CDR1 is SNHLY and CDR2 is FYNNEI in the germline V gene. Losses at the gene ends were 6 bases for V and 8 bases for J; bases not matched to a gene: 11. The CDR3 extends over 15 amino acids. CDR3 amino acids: CASSVGQGIVHEQFF. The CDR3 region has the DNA TGTGCCAGCAGCGTGGGACAGGGCATAGTCCATGAGCAGTTCTTC.

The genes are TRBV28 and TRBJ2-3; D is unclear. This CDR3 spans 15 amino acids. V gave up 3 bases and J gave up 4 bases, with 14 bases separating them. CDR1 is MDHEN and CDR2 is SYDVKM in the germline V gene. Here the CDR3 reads CASSLFGGNADTQYF. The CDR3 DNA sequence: TGTGCCAGCAGTTTGTTTGGCGGAAACGCAGATACGCAGTATTTT. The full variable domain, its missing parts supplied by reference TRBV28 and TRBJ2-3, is DVKVTQSSRYLVKRTGEKVFLECVQDMDHENMFWYRQDPGLGLRLIYFSYDVKMKEKGDIPEGYSVSREKKERFSLILESASTNQTSMYLCASSLFGGNADTQYFGPGTRLTVL.

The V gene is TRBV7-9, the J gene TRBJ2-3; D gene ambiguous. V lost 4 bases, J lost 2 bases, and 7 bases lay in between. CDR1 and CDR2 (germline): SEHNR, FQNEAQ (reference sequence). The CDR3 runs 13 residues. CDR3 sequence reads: CASSSTVTDTQYF. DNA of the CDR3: TGTGCCAGCAGCTCCACGGTCACAGATACGCAGTATTTT.

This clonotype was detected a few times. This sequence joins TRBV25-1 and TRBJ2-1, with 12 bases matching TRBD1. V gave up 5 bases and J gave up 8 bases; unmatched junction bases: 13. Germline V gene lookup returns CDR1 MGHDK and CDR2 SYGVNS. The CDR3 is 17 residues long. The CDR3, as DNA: TGTGCCAGCAGTTCCGAACCGGGACAGGGGGCTGGAGATGAGCAGTTCTTC. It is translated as CASSSEPGQGAGDEQFF.